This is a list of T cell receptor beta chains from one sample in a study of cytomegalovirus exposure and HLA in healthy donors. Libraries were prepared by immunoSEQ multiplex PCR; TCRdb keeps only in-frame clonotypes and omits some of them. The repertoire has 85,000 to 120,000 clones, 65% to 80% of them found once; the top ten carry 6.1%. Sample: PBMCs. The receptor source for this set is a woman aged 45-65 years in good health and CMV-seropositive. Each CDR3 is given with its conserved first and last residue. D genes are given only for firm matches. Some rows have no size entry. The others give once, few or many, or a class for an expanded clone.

CDR3 protein: CATSRGDSRYEQYF
CDR3 DNA: TGTGCCACCAGCAGAGGAGACAGCCGCTACGAGCAGTACTTC
J gene: TRBJ2-7
V gene: TRBV15
D gene: NA
clone size: NA

CDR3 protein: CAWSFTPGTGGEQYF
CDR3 DNA: TGTGCCTGGAGTTTTACCCCCGGGACAGGGGGCGAGCAGTACTTC
J gene: TRBJ2-7
V gene: TRBV30
D gene: TRBD1
clone size: NA

CDR3 protein: CASSPMRNQPQHF
CDR3 DNA: TGTGCCAGCAGCCCTATGCGCAATCAGCCCCAGCATTTT
J gene: TRBJ1-5
V gene: TRBV7-6
D gene: NA
clone size: few

CDR3 protein: CASSAGRLGRGNTIYF
CDR3 DNA: TGTGCCAGCAGTGCGGGTCGTTTGGGTAGGGGAAACACCATATATTTT
J gene: TRBJ1-3
V gene: TRBV28
D gene: NA
clone size: NA

CDR3 protein: CASSYSEGTGGYTF
CDR3 DNA: TGTGCCAGCAGTTACTCGGAGGGTACAGGTGGCTACACCTTC
J gene: TRBJ1-2
V gene: TRBV6-6
D gene: NA
clone size: NA

CDR3 protein: CASSSRSGRTYEQYF
CDR3 DNA: TGTGCCAGCAGCTCAAGATCAGGTAGAACCTACGAGCAGTACTTC
J gene: TRBJ2-7
V gene: TRBV14
D gene: NA
clone size: NA

CDR3 protein: CASSTRTSYNYGYTF
CDR3 DNA: TGTGCCAGCAGTACACGGACATCTTATAACTATGGCTACACCTTC
J gene: TRBJ1-2
V gene: TRBV28
D gene: NA
clone size: NA

CDR3 protein: CASNQLAASTDTQYF
CDR3 DNA: TGTGCCAGCAACCAACTAGCGGCCAGCACAGATACGCAGTATTTT
J gene: TRBJ2-3
V gene: TRBV7-3
D gene: TRBD2
clone size: NA

CDR3 protein: CASSPLSGSRHKGNTGELFF
CDR3 DNA: TGTGCCAGCTCACCACTTTCCGGGTCCCGTCACAAAGGCAACACCGGGGAGCTGTTTTTT
J gene: TRBJ2-2
V gene: TRBV18
D gene: NA
clone size: NA

CDR3 protein: CASSPRDEQYF
CDR3 DNA: TGTGCCAGCAGCCCACGGGACGAGCAGTACTTC
J gene: TRBJ2-7
V gene: TRBV6-5
D gene: NA
clone size: few

CDR3 protein: CASSSRGGTDTQYF
CDR3 DNA: TGTGCCAGCAGCTCCCGGGGGGGTACAGATACGCAGTATTTT
J gene: TRBJ2-3
V gene: TRBV5-6
D gene: TRBD2
clone size: NA

CDR3 protein: CASSVRAGARPYNEQFF
CDR3 DNA: TGTGCCAGCAGCGTTCGAGCGGGGGCACGACCCTACAATGAGCAGTTCTTC
J gene: TRBJ2-1
V gene: TRBV9
D gene: TRBD2
clone size: NA

CDR3 protein: CASSLGQAGNTIYF
CDR3 DNA: TGTGCCAGCAGCTTAGGGCAGGCTGGAAACACCATATATTTT
J gene: TRBJ1-3
V gene: TRBV7-9
D gene: NA
clone size: NA

CDR3 protein: CASSGTSGFTDTQYF
CDR3 DNA: TGCGCCAGTTCCGGGACTAGCGGGTTCACAGATACGCAGTATTTT
J gene: TRBJ2-3
V gene: TRBV5-1
D gene: TRBD2
clone size: NA

CDR3 protein: CASSGPPAGDEKLFF
CDR3 DNA: TGTGCCAGCAGCGGGCCACCCGCAGGGGACGAAAAACTGTTTTTT
J gene: TRBJ1-4
V gene: TRBV9
D gene: NA
clone size: NA

CDR3 protein: CASSSTAQGVGGYTF
CDR3 DNA: TGTGCCAGCAGCTCAACAGCTCAAGGTGTAGGTGGCTACACCTTC
J gene: TRBJ1-2
V gene: TRBV5-5
D gene: NA
clone size: NA

CDR3 protein: CASSLRGAGGYTF
CDR3 DNA: TGTGCCAGCAGTTTACGGGGGGCGGGGGGCTACACCTTC
J gene: TRBJ1-2
V gene: TRBV13
D gene: NA
clone size: NA

CDR3 protein: CASMPTGLGNYGYTF
CDR3 DNA: TGTGCCAGCATGCCAACAGGTCTGGGGAACTATGGCTACACCTTC
J gene: TRBJ1-2
V gene: TRBV6-1
D gene: NA
clone size: NA

CDR3 protein: CATLGQLNGYTF
CDR3 DNA: TGTGCCACCCTGGGACAGCTTAATGGCTACACCTTC
J gene: TRBJ1-2
V gene: TRBV28
D gene: TRBD1
clone size: NA

CDR3 protein: CASSLQGSRYGYTF
CDR3 DNA: TGTGCCAGCAGTTTGCAGGGAAGTCGCTATGGCTACACCTTC
J gene: TRBJ1-2
V gene: TRBV6-1
D gene: NA
clone size: once

CDR3 protein: CASSIAGTSGENTGELFF
CDR3 DNA: TGTGCCAGTAGTATAGCCGGGACTAGCGGGGAAAACACCGGGGAGCTGTTTTTT
J gene: TRBJ2-2
V gene: TRBV19
D gene: TRBD2
clone size: few

CDR3 protein: CVTRTGYNSPLHF
CDR3 DNA: TGTGTAACTCGGACAGGGTATAATTCACCCCTCCACTTT
J gene: TRBJ1-6
V gene: TRBV28
D gene: TRBD1
clone size: NA

CDR3 protein: CASSPPPHGAQPQHF
CDR3 DNA: TGTGCCAGCAGTCCCCCCCCTCACGGAGCTCAGCCCCAGCATTTT
J gene: TRBJ1-5
V gene: TRBV28
D gene: NA
clone size: NA

CDR3 protein: CASSIWGGDYGYTF
CDR3 DNA: TGCGCCAGCAGCATCTGGGGGGGGGACTATGGCTACACCTTC
J gene: TRBJ1-2
V gene: TRBV5-1
D gene: NA
clone size: NA

CDR3 protein: CASSLELPGGNYGYTF
CDR3 DNA: TGCGCCAGCAGCTTGGAGCTACCGGGAGGGAACTATGGCTACACCTTC
J gene: TRBJ1-2
V gene: TRBV5-1
D gene: NA
clone size: NA

CDR3 protein: CASSPRQGPQETQYF
CDR3 DNA: TGTGCCAGCAGCCCACGACAGGGTCCCCAAGAGACCCAGTACTTC
J gene: TRBJ2-5
V gene: TRBV7-9
D gene: TRBD1
clone size: NA

CDR3 protein: CASSTQGDQPQHF
CDR3 DNA: TGTGCCAGCAGCACTCAGGGGGATCAGCCCCAGCATTTT
J gene: TRBJ1-5
V gene: TRBV11-2
D gene: TRBD1
clone size: NA

CDR3 protein: CASSDYPGRGNYGYTF
CDR3 DNA: TGTGCCAGCAGTGATTATCCGGGACGGGGGAACTATGGCTACACCTTC
J gene: TRBJ1-2
V gene: TRBV6-1
D gene: NA
clone size: NA

CDR3 protein: CASSLVSNTEAFF
CDR3 DNA: TGCGCCAGCAGCTTGGTATCGAACACTGAAGCTTTCTTT
J gene: TRBJ1-1
V gene: TRBV5-1
D gene: NA
clone size: NA

CDR3 protein: CASSETDSYEQYF
CDR3 DNA: TGTGCCAGCAGTGAGACAGACTCCTACGAGCAGTACTTC
J gene: TRBJ2-7
V gene: TRBV28
D gene: NA
clone size: NA

CDR3 protein: CASSFSGPRGQPQHF
CDR3 DNA: TGTGCCAGCAGCTTCTCTGGCCCCCGAGGACAGCCCCAGCATTTT
J gene: TRBJ1-5
V gene: TRBV7-2
D gene: NA
clone size: NA

CDR3 protein: CASSTRPSRGFNSPLHF
CDR3 DNA: TGTGCCAGCAGTACCCGACCGAGCAGGGGCTTTAATTCACCCCTCCACTTT
J gene: TRBJ1-6
V gene: TRBV28
D gene: NA
clone size: NA

CDR3 protein: CATSPRGFAGELFF
CDR3 DNA: TGTGCCACCAGCCCGCGGGGGTTCGCCGGGGAGCTGTTTTTT
J gene: TRBJ2-2
V gene: TRBV15
D gene: TRBD2
clone size: NA

CDR3 protein: CASSYSVTGYEQYF
CDR3 DNA: TGTGCCAGCAGTTACTCGGTCACGGGCTACGAGCAGTACTTC
J gene: TRBJ2-7
V gene: TRBV6-5
D gene: NA
clone size: few

CDR3 protein: CASRPKGLGGNEQFF
CDR3 DNA: TGTGCCAGCAGGCCTAAGGGACTAGGGGGCAATGAGCAGTTCTTC
J gene: TRBJ2-1
V gene: TRBV5-4
D gene: TRBD2
clone size: NA

CDR3 protein: CASSHRPGLAGATQYF
CDR3 DNA: TGTGCCAGCAGCCATCGTCCGGGACTAGCGGGGGCTACGCAGTATTTT
J gene: TRBJ2-3
V gene: TRBV4-2
D gene: TRBD2
clone size: NA

CDR3 protein: CASSEDGTENTEAFF
CDR3 DNA: TGTGCCAGCAGTGAAGATGGGACAGAGAACACTGAAGCTTTCTTT
J gene: TRBJ1-1
V gene: TRBV2
D gene: TRBD1
clone size: NA

CDR3 protein: CASSLDRGNGYTF
CDR3 DNA: TGCGCCAGCAGCCTGGACAGGGGCAATGGCTACACCTTC
J gene: TRBJ1-2
V gene: TRBV5-1
D gene: TRBD1
clone size: NA

CDR3 protein: CASSLAALLNEQFF
CDR3 DNA: TGTGCCAGCAGCTTAGCGGCCCTTCTTAATGAGCAGTTCTTC
J gene: TRBJ2-1
V gene: TRBV7-9
D gene: NA
clone size: NA

CDR3 protein: CASSSPGQGNTEAFF
CDR3 DNA: TGTGCCAGCAGCTCCCCGGGACAGGGGAACACTGAAGCTTTCTTT
J gene: TRBJ1-1
V gene: TRBV5-4
D gene: TRBD1
clone size: NA

CDR3 protein: CASMLGTGRSDTQYF
CDR3 DNA: TGTGCCAGCATGTTGGGGACAGGGAGGTCAGATACGCAGTATTTT
J gene: TRBJ2-3
V gene: TRBV6-5
D gene: TRBD1
clone size: NA

CDR3 protein: CASSQPKGQGRGTEAFF
CDR3 DNA: TGTGCCAGCAGCCAACCGAAGGGACAGGGAAGAGGCACTGAAGCTTTCTTT
J gene: TRBJ1-1
V gene: TRBV16
D gene: TRBD1
clone size: few

CDR3 protein: CASSPSSGTEAFF
CDR3 DNA: TGTGCCAGCAGCCCCTCGTCGGGAACTGAAGCTTTCTTT
J gene: TRBJ1-1
V gene: TRBV4-2
D gene: NA
clone size: many

CDR3 protein: CASSRGEFGKLFF
CDR3 DNA: TGTGCCAGCAGTCGGGGGGAATTCGGAAAACTGTTTTTT
J gene: TRBJ1-4
V gene: TRBV27
D gene: NA
clone size: NA

CDR3 protein: CASSSPGLDNNEQFF
CDR3 DNA: TGTGCCAGCAGCTCCCCAGGGCTAGATAACAATGAGCAGTTCTTC
J gene: TRBJ2-1
V gene: TRBV7-3
D gene: NA
clone size: NA

CDR3 protein: CASSPTGQGSYEQYF
CDR3 DNA: TGTGCCAGCAGCCCCACCGGACAGGGTTCCTACGAGCAGTACTTC
J gene: TRBJ2-7
V gene: TRBV9
D gene: TRBD1
clone size: NA

CDR3 protein: CASRTTGVDYEQYF
CDR3 DNA: TGTGCCAGCAGGACGACAGGGGTCGACTACGAGCAGTACTTC
J gene: TRBJ2-7
V gene: TRBV6-5
D gene: TRBD1
clone size: NA

CDR3 protein: CASAAGHGDGLFF
CDR3 DNA: TGTGCCAGCGCCGCCGGGCACGGGGATGGACTGTTTTTT
J gene: TRBJ1-4
V gene: TRBV9
D gene: NA
clone size: NA

CDR3 protein: CASSLVDSQKLFF
CDR3 DNA: TGTGCCAGCAGCTTGGTCGACAGTCAAAAACTGTTTTTT
J gene: TRBJ1-4
V gene: TRBV7-2
D gene: NA
clone size: few

CDR3 protein: CASSQTGAGNEKLFF
CDR3 DNA: TGTGCCAGCAGCCAGACAGGGGCGGGAAATGAAAAACTGTTTTTT
J gene: TRBJ1-4
V gene: TRBV7-6
D gene: TRBD1
clone size: NA

CDR3 protein: CASSPSGANYGYTF
CDR3 DNA: TGTGCCAGCAGCCCGTCGGGGGCTAACTATGGCTACACCTTC
J gene: TRBJ1-2
V gene: TRBV7-2
D gene: NA
clone size: NA

CDR3 protein: CASSIGPGGVTEAFF
CDR3 DNA: TGTGCCAGTAGTATTGGCCCGGGGGGCGTCACTGAAGCTTTCTTT
J gene: TRBJ1-1
V gene: TRBV19
D gene: NA
clone size: NA

CDR3 protein: CASSGELLQGLDTQYF
CDR3 DNA: TGTGCCAGCAGCGGCGAACTTCTCCAGGGCTTGGATACGCAGTATTTT
J gene: TRBJ2-3
V gene: TRBV9
D gene: NA
clone size: once

CDR3 protein: CARLRGTYEQYF
CDR3 DNA: TGTGCCCGCCTTCGGGGGACGTACGAGCAGTACTTC
J gene: TRBJ2-7
V gene: TRBV7-9
D gene: NA
clone size: NA

CDR3 protein: CASSEWTGQTGELFF
CDR3 DNA: TGTGCCAGCAGTGAATGGACAGGGCAGACCGGGGAGCTGTTTTTT
J gene: TRBJ2-2
V gene: TRBV2
D gene: TRBD1
clone size: NA

CDR3 protein: CASSLVLAGGPVGNEQFF
CDR3 DNA: TGCGCCAGCAGCTTGGTACTAGCGGGGGGTCCTGTTGGGAATGAGCAGTTCTTC
J gene: TRBJ2-1
V gene: TRBV5-1
D gene: TRBD2
clone size: NA

CDR3 protein: CASSVTGAPNEKLFF
CDR3 DNA: TGTGCCAGCAGCGTAACAGGGGCACCTAATGAAAAACTGTTTTTT
J gene: TRBJ1-4
V gene: TRBV9
D gene: TRBD1
clone size: NA

CDR3 protein: CASSVAGLAGGDTQYF
CDR3 DNA: TGTGCCAGCTCTGTGGCGGGACTAGCGGGGGGAGATACGCAGTATTTT
J gene: TRBJ2-3
V gene: TRBV5-4
D gene: TRBD2
clone size: NA

CDR3 protein: CASSPPRGPTRNQPQHF
CDR3 DNA: TGTGCCAGCAGTCCGCCACGAGGGCCCACTCGCAATCAGCCCCAGCATTTT
J gene: TRBJ1-5
V gene: TRBV28
D gene: NA
clone size: NA

CDR3 protein: CASSPPSAEAFF
CDR3 DNA: TGCGCCAGCAGCCCGCCCTCGGCTGAAGCTTTCTTT
J gene: TRBJ1-1
V gene: TRBV5-1
D gene: NA
clone size: few